This note documents a single TCR beta chain sequence. The data stem from a study of control samples from healthy donors and cancer patients. Trimming left V 5 bases short and J 4 bases short, with 14 bases between. Looked up from germline, CDR1 is SGHTA and CDR2 is FQGNSA. This CDR3 spans 15 amino acids. Clones were sequenced by immunoSEQ multiplex PCR, and TCRdb holds only the in-frame ones, with some missing. Of some 120,000 clones listed, 90% are singletons. V and J are TRBV7-2 and TRBJ2-2; a weak D match, TRBD2 (5 bases). The origin of this receptor is a young man in good health. Sequencing input: blood. The CDR3 sequence is CASSTGQTITGELFF. The CDR3 DNA follows: TGTGCCAGCAGCACGGGTCAGACTATCACCGGGGAGCTGTTTTTT.